The present entry profiles one TCR beta chain with its context. Antigen unknown. A sample-barcoded 5' primer and a J-beta primer mix were used in a second PCR of roughly 7 to 11 cycles. A template-switch adaptor with 12 random nucleotides tagged each cDNA molecule. TCRdb called the 5' RACE reads again in MiXCR, with one record for every CDR3 protein. The sample holds 780,000 or so distinct CDR3 sequences; about 56% are singletons and the top ten take under 30%. This sample is drawn from a study of blood T cells in healthy people across ages. Study-wide results and limits: Observed TCR beta diversity per million T cells went down as age went up. This fall followed a roughly linear course with age.

V lost 5 bases and J 2 bases, leaving 9 bases between the germline ends. Germline CDR1 MRHNA, CDR2 SNTAGT. The CDR3 spans 13 residues. The sample was blood. The chain couples TRBV6-4 to TRBJ1-2; D is possibly TRBD1 (6 bases). The clonotype was recovered from a man aged 40-49 years in good health. The CDR3 is CASSRGPNYGYTF. The CDR3 region has the DNA TGTGCCAGCAGTCGGGGGCCAAACTATGGCTACACCTTC.